Listed here are 7 T cell receptor beta chains from one sample, sequenced in a study of shared clonotypes between healthy human individuals. The table came from immunoSEQ multiplex PCR; TCRdb's copy has only in-frame clones and leaves some out. This table has approximately 2,200,000 clones, roughly 91% appearing once. CD45RO negativity and positive selection for CCR7 defined naive CD8 cells, a population that excluded terminally differentiated effector memory CD45RA+ cells. The specimen was naive CD8+ T cells from PBMCs. The receptors were sampled from a man aged 18 to 35 in good health. Some clones in this sample may be carry-over from other donors' samples.

The chain recombines TRBV11-2 with TRBJ2-1; D possibly corresponds to TRBD2 (6 bases). The V end was cut by 3 bases, the J end by 6 bases, with 15 bases between. This CDR3 is 15 amino acids long. CDR1 is SGHAT and CDR2 is FQNNGV in the germline V gene. DNA of the CDR3: TGTGCCAGCAGCTTCCCCTGGGGGGTCCTCAATGAGCAGTTCTTC. It translates to CASSFPWGVLNEQFF. Variable domain in full (rest from reference TRBV11-2 and TRBJ2-1): EAGVAQSPRYKIIEKRQSVAFWCNPISGHATLYWYQQILGQGPKLLIQFQNNGVVDDSQLPKDRFSAERLKGVDSTLKIQPAKLEDSAVYLCASSFPWGVLNEQFFGPGTRLTVL.

This chain connects TRBV1 to TRBJ2-7; the table's D call TRBD2 went unverified against the DNA. TRBV1 counts as a pseudogene. This CDR3 has 17 amino acids. The chain's CDR3 is CTSSQDASGEFNDEQYF. CDR3 coding DNA: TGCACCAGCAGCCAAGATGCTAGCGGGGAGTTCAACGACGAGCAGTACTTC.

This clone was seen only once. This chain links TRBV9 with TRBJ2-3; no clear D gene. CDR3 size: 15 residues. Germline V CDR1 and CDR2: SGDLS, YYNGEE. The germline V and J ends were trimmed by 6 bases and 1 base, with 15 bases remaining between them. In DNA, the CDR3 is TGTGCCAGCACCACTTCCCTGACTCGCACAGATACGCAGTATTTT. Encoded protein: CASTTSLTRTDTQYF.

The chain recombines TRBV6-6 with TRBJ2-5, with 7 bases lining up with TRBD1. This CDR3 spans 13 amino acids. Germline loops: CDR1 MNHNY, CDR2 SVGAGI (reference sequence). The ends lost 10 bases at V and 1 base at J; junction bases unmatched: 6. DNA of the CDR3: TGTGCCACCTTGGGACAGCTCCAAGAGACCCAGTACTTC. Its protein product is CATLGQLQETQYF.

The V call is TRBV30, the J call TRBJ2-1; perhaps D is TRBD1 or TRBD2 (6 bases each). The germline gives CDR1 GTSNPN, CDR2 SVGIG (reference sequence). CDR3 length: 15 amino acids. Trimming removed 2 bases at V and 1 base at J, with 12 bases between. Here the CDR3 DNA reads TGTGCCTGGAGTAAGGGGGGACCTTCCTACAATGAGCAGTTCTTC. It codes for CAWSKGGPSYNEQFF.

The genes are TRBV11-2 and TRBJ2-2, with TRBD2 matching over 9 bases. Looked up from germline, CDR1 is SGHAT and CDR2 is FQNNGV. This CDR3 has 11 residues. V lost 7 bases and J lost 11; bases outside the gene matches: 2. The CDR3 loop is CASKTSGELFF. The CDR3 nucleotides read TGTGCCAGCAAGACTAGCGGAGAGCTGTTTTTT.

The gene calls are TRBV5-1 and TRBJ2-5; D is ambiguous. This CDR3 spans 14 amino acids. Germline CDR1 reads SGHRS; CDR2 reads YFSETQ. V lost 4 bases to trimming and J lost 0 bases, with 10 bases between them. This CDR3 reads CASSPPEYQETQYF. CDR3 DNA: TGCGCCAGCAGCCCCCCAGAGTACCAAGAGACCCAGTACTTC.